This TCR beta chain emerged from a study of cytomegalovirus exposure and HLA in healthy donors. Across the study: Previous work identified 100 million or so unique TCR beta sequences from around 200 million T cells. General study points: TCR beta chains numbering 150 to 200 were designated cytomegalovirus-associated. Associated with HLA alleles at 0.05 false discovery rate in a later analysis were approximately 17,000 TCR beta sequences.

With V trimmed by 1 base and J by 0 bases, 16 bases remained unmatched. Germline V gene lookup returns CDR1 SGHRS and CDR2 YFSETQ. This CDR3 has 20 residues. Points on this clone: The antigen is unknown.

The study ran its PCR with 60 Vbeta and 13 Jbeta primers. Only in-frame clones appear in the TCRdb table, and some are missing; sequencing was by immunoSEQ multiplex PCR. The sample gives about 200,000 clones, 80% to 85% of which show up once; about 0.77% is in the top ten. At the time of sampling, donors were nominally healthy, though unrecorded immune exposures were likely. The source of this sequence is a boy under 10 years old in good health and CMV-seronegative. Sequencing was done on a sample of PBMCs. J is TRBJ2-1 and V is TRBV5-1, with 7 nucleotides matching TRBD2. The CDR3 coding sequence is TGCGCCAGCAGCTTGCTTTTGCGGGATAGCGGGCCGTACTCCTACAATGAGCAGTTCTTC. Its protein is CASSLLLRDSGPYSYNEQFF.